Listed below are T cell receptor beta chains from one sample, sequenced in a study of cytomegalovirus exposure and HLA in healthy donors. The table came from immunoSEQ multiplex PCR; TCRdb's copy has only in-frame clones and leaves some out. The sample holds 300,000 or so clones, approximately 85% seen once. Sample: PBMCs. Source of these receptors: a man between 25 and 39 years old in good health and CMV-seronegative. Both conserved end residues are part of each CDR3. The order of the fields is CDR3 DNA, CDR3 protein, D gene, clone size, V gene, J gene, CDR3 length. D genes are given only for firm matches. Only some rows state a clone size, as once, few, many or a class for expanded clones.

TGTGCCAGTAGTATTGGCAGGGACTATGGCTACACCTTC	CASSIGRDYGYTF	-	-	TRBV19	TRBJ1-2	13
TGTGCCAGCAGTTACGCAAGGGGGCGCAGCAATCAGCCCCAGCATTTT	CASSYARGRSNQPQHF	TRBD1	once	TRBV6-5	TRBJ1-5	16
TGCGCCAGCAGCCAAGACACCAGGGTGGTGGCGGGCTACACCTTC	CASSQDTRVVAGYTF	-	-	TRBV4-3	TRBJ1-2	15
TGCGCCAGCAGCCCGGATCGTCGACAGGGGGCTAATGAAAAACTGTTTTTT	CASSPDRRQGANEKLFF	TRBD1	-	TRBV4-1	TRBJ1-4	17
TGTGCCAGTAGTATTGGGGTACAGGACAATCAGCCCCAGCATTTT	CASSIGVQDNQPQHF	-	few	TRBV19	TRBJ1-5	15
TGTGCCATCAGTGAGGGGACAAATCAGCCCCAGCATTTT	CAISEGTNQPQHF	-	few	TRBV10-3	TRBJ1-5	13
TGTGCCACCGGGCGGACACCGGATTCACCCCTCCACTTT	CATGRTPDSPLHF	-	-	TRBV27	TRBJ1-6	13
TGTGCCAGCAGCTTAGTGGGTCGAGCGGGGGTGGATACGCAGTATTTT	CASSLVGRAGVDTQYF	TRBD2	-	TRBV11-2	TRBJ2-3	16
TGTGCCAGCAGCCGCGCCGGGACTACGTACAATGAGCAGTTCTTC	CASSRAGTTYNEQFF	TRBD2	-	TRBV14	TRBJ2-1	15
TGCGCCAGCAGTGAGCCCGGACTAGCGGACAAGAACACCGGGGAGCTGTTTTTT	CASSEPGLADKNTGELFF	TRBD2	once	TRBV10-1	TRBJ2-2	18
TGTGCCAGCAGCCCCACCCGAGCGGGGGATACGCAGTATTTT	CASSPTRAGDTQYF	TRBD2	-	TRBV11-3	TRBJ2-3	14
TGTGCCAGCAGCCAACACCCTGACAAAAGACTAGCGGGGTACAATGAGCAGTTCTTC	CASSQHPDKRLAGYNEQFF	TRBD2	-	TRBV4-2	TRBJ2-1	19
TGCAGCGTTGAAGGACTAGCGGGGGGGCTAGATGAGCAGTTCTTC	CSVEGLAGGLDEQFF	TRBD2	-	TRBV29-1	TRBJ2-1	15
TGTGCCAGCCGTAGAGACTCTCGCTATGAGCAGTTCTTC	CASRRDSRYEQFF	-	-	TRBV7-9	TRBJ2-1	13
TGTGCCAGCAGCGGACAGGGCGGCAATCAGCCCCAGCATTTT	CASSGQGGNQPQHF	TRBD1	-	TRBV7-9	TRBJ1-5	14
TGCGCCAGCAGCCAAGATCGGACAGTGAACACTGAAGCTTTCTTT	CASSQDRTVNTEAFF	-	-	TRBV4-1	TRBJ1-1	15
TGCGCCAGCAGCGGCGGGGGACCCACAGATACGCAGTATTTT	CASSGGGPTDTQYF	TRBD2	-	TRBV5-1	TRBJ2-3	14
TGTGCCAGCAGCTATATGGAGACCCAGTACTTC	CASSYMETQYF	-	-	TRBV7-9	TRBJ2-5	11
TGTGCCAGTAGTATAGGCCGAAGACAGGGGCTTGAAGCTTTCTTT	CASSIGRRQGLEAFF	TRBD1	few	TRBV19	TRBJ1-1	15
TGTGCCAGCAGCTTAACTTGGACTGTTGAAGCGGGCGAGCAGTACTTC	CASSLTWTVEAGEQYF	-	-	TRBV7-9	TRBJ2-7	16
TGTGCCAGCAGTCCTCAGGAGGGGAGGAACACTGAAGCTTTCTTT	CASSPQEGRNTEAFF	-	-	TRBV6-6	TRBJ1-1	15
TGTGCCACCAGCATCCTAAGACCCAGGGGGTCCTACGAGCAGTACTTC	CATSILRPRGSYEQYF	TRBD1	-	TRBV15	TRBJ2-7	16
TGTGCCAGCAGCTTGGGAGGGGCCTACTATAATTCACCCCTCCACTTT	CASSLGGAYYNSPLHF	-	-	TRBV11-2	TRBJ1-6	16
TGTGCCAGCAGCGCCGGGACTAGCGGGGGTACAGATACGCAGTATTTT	CASSAGTSGGTDTQYF	TRBD2	-	TRBV9	TRBJ2-3	16
TGTGCCAGCAGCACAGGGCCCGGCGGACAGCCCCAGCATTTT	CASSTGPGGQPQHF	-	-	TRBV7-2	TRBJ1-5	14
TGTGCCAGCACCGATGACAGGGGGCCGAGCACAGATACGCAGTATTTT	CASTDDRGPSTDTQYF	TRBD1	-	TRBV6-6	TRBJ2-3	16
TGTGCCAGCAGCTTAGGAGATACAGGACGTGGAAACACCATATATTTT	CASSLGDTGRGNTIYF	-	-	TRBV7-2	TRBJ1-3	16
TGCGCCAGCAGCTTGGTGGCAGGCTACGAGCAGTACTTC	CASSLVAGYEQYF	-	-	TRBV5-1	TRBJ2-7	13
TGTGCCAGCAGCCAACAGGTTAGCACAGATACGCAGTATTTT	CASSQQVSTDTQYF	-	-	TRBV4-2	TRBJ2-3	14
TGCGCCAGCAGCCCCAGCGGGAACACTGAAGCTTTCTTT	CASSPSGNTEAFF	-	-	TRBV4-1	TRBJ1-1	13
TGTGCCAGCAGTTACTCAGCGGGGGGCCTGAATGAGCAGTTCTTC	CASSYSAGGLNEQFF	TRBD2	-	TRBV6-5	TRBJ2-1	15
TGTGCCAGTAGTATGGGGGACAGGGCTGGTGAGCAGTTCTTC	CASSMGDRAGEQFF	TRBD1	once	TRBV19	TRBJ2-1	14
TGTGCCAGCAGTTTATCGATTTTAGGGACAGCGGATGGCTACACCTTC	CASSLSILGTADGYTF	TRBD1	-	TRBV27	TRBJ1-2	16
TGTGCCAGCAGCCCCCGGGGGGGGCCGAATAGCGCAGATACGCAGTATTTT	CASSPRGGPNSADTQYF	TRBD2	once	TRBV9	TRBJ2-3	17
TGCGCCAGCAGCGTCGGACAGGGAAATGGCTACACCTTC	CASSVGQGNGYTF	TRBD1	-	TRBV5-1	TRBJ1-2	13
TGTGCCAGCAGTGTTGGGACAGCAATAACAGAGACCCAGTACTTC	CASSVGTAITETQYF	TRBD1	-	TRBV2	TRBJ2-5	15
TGTGCCAGCAGCCCAGGGACAGGGAGCACAGATACGCAGTATTTT	CASSPGTGSTDTQYF	TRBD1	-	TRBV5-4	TRBJ2-3	15